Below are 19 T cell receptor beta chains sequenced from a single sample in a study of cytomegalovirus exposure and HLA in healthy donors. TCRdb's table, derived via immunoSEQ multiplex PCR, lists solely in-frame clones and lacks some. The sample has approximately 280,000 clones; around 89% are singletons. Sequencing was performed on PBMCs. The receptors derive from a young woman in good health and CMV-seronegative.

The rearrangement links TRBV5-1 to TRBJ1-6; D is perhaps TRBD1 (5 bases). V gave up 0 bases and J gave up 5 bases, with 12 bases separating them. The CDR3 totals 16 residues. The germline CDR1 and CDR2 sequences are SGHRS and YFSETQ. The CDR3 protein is CASSLDRWENNSPLHF. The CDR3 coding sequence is TGCGCCAGCAGCTTGGACAGGTGGGAAAATAATTCACCCCTCCACTTT.

CDR3: CASSYGAEYEQYF. CDR3 bases: TGTGCCAGCAGTTACGGGGCTGAATACGAGCAGTACTTC. The V and J genes are TRBV6-6 and TRBJ2-7; D is possibly TRBD1 (5 bases). CDR1 is MNHNY, CDR2 SVGAGI, per germline (reference sequence). With 2 bases removed from V and 4 bases from J, the gap between germline ends came to 9 bases. CDR3 size: 13 residues.

CDR3 in amino acids: CASTLEGLYGYTF. As DNA, the CDR3 is TGTGCCAGCACCCTTGAGGGCCTGTATGGCTACACCTTC. The chain carries TRBV28 and TRBJ1-2, with unresolved D. V was clipped by 7 bases and J by 5 bases, with 14 bases between them. Germline V CDR1 and CDR2: MDHEN, SYDVKM. CDR3 length: 13 amino acids.

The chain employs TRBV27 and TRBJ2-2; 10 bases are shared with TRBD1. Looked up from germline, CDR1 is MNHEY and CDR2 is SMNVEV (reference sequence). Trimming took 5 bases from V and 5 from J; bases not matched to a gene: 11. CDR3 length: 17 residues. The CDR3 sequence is CASSTVWTGGKTGELFF. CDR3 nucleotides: TGTGCCAGCAGTACCGTTTGGACAGGGGGAAAGACCGGGGAGCTGTTTTTT.

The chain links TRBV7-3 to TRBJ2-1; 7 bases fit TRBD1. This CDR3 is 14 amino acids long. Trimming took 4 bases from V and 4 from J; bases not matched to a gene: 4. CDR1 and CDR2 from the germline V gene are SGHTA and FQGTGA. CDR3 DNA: TGTGCCAGCAGCTCGGAGACAGGGTACAATGAGCAGTTCTTC. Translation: CASSSETGYNEQFF.

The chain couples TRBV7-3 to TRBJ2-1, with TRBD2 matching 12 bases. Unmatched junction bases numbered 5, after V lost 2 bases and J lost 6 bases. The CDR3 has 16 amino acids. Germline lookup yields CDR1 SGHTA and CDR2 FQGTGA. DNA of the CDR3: TGTGCCAGCAGCTTAGCCTGGACTAGCGGGACCAATGAGCAGTTCTTC. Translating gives CASSLAWTSGTNEQFF.

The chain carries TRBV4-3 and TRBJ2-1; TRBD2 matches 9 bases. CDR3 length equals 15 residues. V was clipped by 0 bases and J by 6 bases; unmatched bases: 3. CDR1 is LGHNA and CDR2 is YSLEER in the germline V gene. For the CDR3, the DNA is TGCGCCAGCAGCCAAGAACCGCGGGAGGGCAATGAGCAGTTCTTC. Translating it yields CASSQEPREGNEQFF.

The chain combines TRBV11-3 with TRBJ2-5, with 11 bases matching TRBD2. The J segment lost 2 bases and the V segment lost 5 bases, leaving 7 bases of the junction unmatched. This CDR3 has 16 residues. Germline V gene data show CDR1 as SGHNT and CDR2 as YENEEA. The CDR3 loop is CASSQGTSGQQETQYF. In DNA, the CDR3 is TGTGCCAGCAGCCAAGGGACTAGCGGACAACAAGAGACCCAGTACTTC.

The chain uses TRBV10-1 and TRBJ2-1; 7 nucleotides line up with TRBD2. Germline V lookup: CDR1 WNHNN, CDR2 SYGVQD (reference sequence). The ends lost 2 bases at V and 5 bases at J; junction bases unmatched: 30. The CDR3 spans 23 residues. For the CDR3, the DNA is TGCGCCAGCAGTGAGCTGGTGAGGACTGAGCTGGGGGGGGAAGCGGGGTCTGACAATGAGCAGTTCTTC. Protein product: CASSELVRTELGGEAGSDNEQFF.

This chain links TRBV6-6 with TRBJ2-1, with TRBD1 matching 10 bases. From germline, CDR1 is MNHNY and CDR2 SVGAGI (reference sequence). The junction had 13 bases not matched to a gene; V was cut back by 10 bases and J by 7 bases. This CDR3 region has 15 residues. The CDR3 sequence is CATSNPGQGKNEQFF. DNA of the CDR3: TGTGCCACCTCAAATCCGGGACAGGGGAAGAATGAGCAGTTCTTC.

The CDR3 sequence: CASSIDLSENTGELFF. CDR3 DNA sequence: TGTGCCAGTAGTATAGATCTTAGCGAGAACACCGGGGAGCTGTTTTTT. The chain recombines TRBV19 with TRBJ2-2, with D possibly being TRBD2 (5 bases). V lost 0 bases and J 1 base, leaving 9 bases between the germline ends. The CDR3 totals 16 residues. Germline V gene data show CDR1 as LNHDA and CDR2 as SQIVND (reference sequence).

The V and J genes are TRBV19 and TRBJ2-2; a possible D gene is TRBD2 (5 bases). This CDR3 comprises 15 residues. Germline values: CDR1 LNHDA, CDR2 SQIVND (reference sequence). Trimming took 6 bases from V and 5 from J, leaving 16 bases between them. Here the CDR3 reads CASSGVLGVTGELFF. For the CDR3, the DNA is TGTGCCAGTAGCGGAGTTTTGGGAGTGACCGGGGAGCTGTTTTTT.

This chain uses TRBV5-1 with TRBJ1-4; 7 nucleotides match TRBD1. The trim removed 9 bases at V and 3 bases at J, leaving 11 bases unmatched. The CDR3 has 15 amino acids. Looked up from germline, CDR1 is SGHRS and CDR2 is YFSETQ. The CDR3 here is CATKRQGQANEKLFF. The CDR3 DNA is TGCGCCACGAAACGACAGGGCCAAGCTAATGAAAAACTGTTTTTT.

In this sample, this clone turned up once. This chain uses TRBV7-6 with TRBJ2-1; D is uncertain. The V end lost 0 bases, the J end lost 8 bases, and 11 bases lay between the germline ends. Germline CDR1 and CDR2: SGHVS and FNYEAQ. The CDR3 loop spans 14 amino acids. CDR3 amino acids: CASSLAPRVDEQFF. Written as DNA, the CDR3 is TGTGCCAGCAGCTTAGCTCCGAGAGTCGATGAGCAGTTCTTC.

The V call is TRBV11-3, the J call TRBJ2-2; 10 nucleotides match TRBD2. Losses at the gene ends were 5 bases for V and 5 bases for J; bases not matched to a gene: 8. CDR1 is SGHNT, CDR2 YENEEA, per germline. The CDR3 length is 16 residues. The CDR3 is CASSRTSGKGTGELFF. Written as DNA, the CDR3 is TGTGCCAGCAGCCGAACTAGCGGGAAAGGTACCGGGGAGCTGTTTTTT.

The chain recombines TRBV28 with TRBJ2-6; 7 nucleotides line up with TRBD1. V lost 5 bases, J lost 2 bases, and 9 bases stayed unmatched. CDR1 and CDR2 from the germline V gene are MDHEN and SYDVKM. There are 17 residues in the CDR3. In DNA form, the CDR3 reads TGTGCCAGCAGTCCAGACAGGGCCATTACTGGGGCCAACGTCCTGACTTTC. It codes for CASSPDRAITGANVLTF.

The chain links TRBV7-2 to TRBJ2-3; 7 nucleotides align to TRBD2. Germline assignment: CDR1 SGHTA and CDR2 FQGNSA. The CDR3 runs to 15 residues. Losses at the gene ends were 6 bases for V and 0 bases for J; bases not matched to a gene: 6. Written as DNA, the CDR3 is TGTGCCAGCAGTTTCGGGACTATTAGCACAGATACGCAGTATTTT. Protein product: CASSFGTISTDTQYF.

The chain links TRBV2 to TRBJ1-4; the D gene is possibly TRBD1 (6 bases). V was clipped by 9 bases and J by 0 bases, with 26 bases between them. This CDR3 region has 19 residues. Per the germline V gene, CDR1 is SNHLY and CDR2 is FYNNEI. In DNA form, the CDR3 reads TGTGCCAGGGGTCGGTCTTACAGGGATCCCCCTGCAACTAATGAAAAACTGTTTTTT. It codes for CARGRSYRDPPATNEKLFF.

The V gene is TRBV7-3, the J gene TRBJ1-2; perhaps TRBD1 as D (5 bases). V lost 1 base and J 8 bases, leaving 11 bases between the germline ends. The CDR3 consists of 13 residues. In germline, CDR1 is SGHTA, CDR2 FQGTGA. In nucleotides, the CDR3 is TGTGCCAGCAGCTTAAACTCAGGGCAGGGCTACACCTTC. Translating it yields CASSLNSGQGYTF.